The clone carrying this TCR beta chain has only a few counts. The sample contains more than one DNA sequence encoding this CDR3. TCRdb's table, derived via immunoSEQ multiplex PCR, lists solely in-frame clones and lacks some. The sample includes approximately 250,000 clones, approximately 84% seen only once; the top ten take 15%. The data were taken from a study of blood T cell repertoires in COVID-19. The V gene's germline CDR1 is SGHNT and CDR2 YYREEE (reference sequence). Trimming removed 0 bases at V and 4 bases at J, with 10 bases between. This CDR3 has 14 amino acids. Sequencing input: PBMCs or T cells enriched from blood (not recorded which). The sequence was obtained from a man in his forties or fifties who had recovered from COVID-19. The chain couples TRBV5-4 to TRBJ1-2; D not resolved. CDR3 nucleotides: TGTGCCAGCAGCTTGGCAGGTTCTCGCTATGGCTACACCTTC. It translates to CASSLAGSRYGYTF.